This T cell receptor (beta chain) was observed in a study of blood T cells in healthy people across ages (dated by TCRdb to about 2015). Describing the broader study: In model experiments, template switching captured about one uniquely barcoded TCR beta cDNA molecule for every two T cells. The study measured age-related changes in TCR beta repertoire diversity using deep sequencing normalized with unique cDNA molecular identifiers. Four age groups were formed from the donors: young (average approximately 15 years), middle-aged (approximately 42), aged (about 62) and long-lived (around 82). To avoid experimental bias, donors of different ages were randomly spread across the sequencing lanes. Using the same blood draw, the study looked at two additional independent replicas of 1 million unique cDNA reads for two donors, one aged 18 to 30 and the other aged 80 or older.

Spanning cysteine to phenylalanine, the CDR3 consists of 12 amino acids. The read is trimmed to its CDR3 DNA, 36 bases read in frame from base 1. V sheds 3 bases and J sheds 7 bases, leaving 12 bases between their ends. From a lookup of the germline V gene, CDR1 and CDR2 are SQVTM and ANQGSEA. The library was produced with 5' RACE. TCRdb lists the instrument as Illumina HiSeq 2500. A second PCR of 7 to 11 cycles was performed with a sample-barcoded 5' primer and a J-beta primer mix. Each TCR beta cDNA molecule received a unique molecular identifier from a template-switch 5' adaptor carrying 12 random nucleotides. Each sample yielded at least 3 million CDR3-containing paired-end reads. First-strand cDNA was synthesized from all RNA with the Mint cDNA synthesis kit, primed by a TRBC-specific oligonucleotide. Following uracil-DNA glycosylase treatment, a first 18-cycle PCR with universal primers M1SS and BC2_uni_R was performed on all cDNA. As for the original processing: Each sample was normalized by randomly selecting 1 million high-quality reads, each carrying a distinct molecular identifier. Reads sharing molecular identifiers were discarded rather than binned into consensus sequences. MiTCR, set to a Q25 quality threshold and the strictest error-elimination algorithm, was used for CDR3 identification, clonotype clustering and error correction. Lower-bound total TCR beta diversity was estimated with a nonparametric unseen species model using Euler transformation. TCRdb's own reprocessing of the public reads used fastp at Q25 and MiXCR and kept productive beta chains. CDR3 protein sequences are deduplicated, and each keeps its most common genes and DNA. The V and J calls follow TCRdb's processing rather than the paper's. The sample table lists roughly 800,000 distinct CDR3 sequences, roughly 35% of them with a count of one. The ten most abundant clones make up 10% to 15% of the sample.

Results and caveats for the whole study, not just this receptor: The percentage of naive T cells measured by flow cytometry correlated strongly with observed TCR beta diversity. Because the CMV infection status of the donors was unknown, age-related changes in expanded clonotypes may potentially have been confounded. Bulk unsorted PBMC profiling prevented conclusive comparison of naive and antigen-experienced compartments. The long-lived group showed more naive CD4+ T cells, fewer expanded clones and increased TCR diversity than the aged group, suggesting age selection. Observed TCR beta diversity per million T cells fell roughly linearly with age, and a significant reduction was already apparent by age about 38. Total diversity estimates from one million sequenced T cells were considered lower bounds and underestimates.

The donors were roughly 40 Caucasian individuals from Russia, aged roughly 6 to 100 years, who were systemically healthy. Each donor gave about 10 milliliters of peripheral blood, drawn into EDTA-treated Vacutainer tubes. Ficoll-Paque density-gradient centrifugation was used to isolate PBMCs, with at least 6.5 million obtained per sample. Trizol reagent was used to extract total RNA from the PBMCs, yielding at least 5 micrograms per sample. Naive CD45RAhigh/CD27high T cell percentages were measured by flow cytometry on a PBMC aliquot from every donor. This clonotype was counted ten times or more. Its antigen is unknown. Base qualities are missing; no much larger clone stands one base away.

In this chain, TRBV29-1 is recombined with TRBJ1-2, with no D gene named confidently. The sequence was obtained from a man aged 18-30 years in good health. The source material was blood. The nucleotide sequence reads as follows: TGCAGCGTTGAGACTCTCAGAAGTGGCTACACCTTC. Translated, it reads CSVETLRSGYTF.